The 17 T cell receptor beta chains below come from one sample, sequenced in a study of blood T cell repertoires in COVID-19. Clones were read by immunoSEQ multiplex PCR, and TCRdb kept only the in-frame ones, dropping some. The profile covers some 110,000 clones, with 81% appearing a single time and 7.5% to 10% taken by the ten largest. Sequencing used peripheral blood. The receptors come from a woman aged 70-85 years with acute or convalescent COVID-19.

The chain recombines TRBV29-1 with TRBJ2-6, with a possible D match to TRBD1 (6 bases). Germline CDR1 reads SQVTM; CDR2 reads ANQGSEA. This CDR3 is 14 amino acids long. Trimming left V 6 bases short and J 2 bases short, with 11 bases between. In DNA form, the CDR3 reads TGCAGCGTCCGCACAGGGACTGGGGCCAACGTCCTGACTTTC. It is translated as CSVRTGTGANVLTF.

This rearrangement joins TRBV7-2 to TRBJ2-1; weak D call: TRBD2 (5 bases). The CDR3 consists of 15 residues. Trimming removed 2 bases at V and 3 bases at J, with 11 bases between. Germline V gene data show CDR1 as SGHTA and CDR2 as FQGNSA. DNA of the CDR3: TGTGCCAGCAGCTTAAGAAGCGGCCTCTACAATGAGCAGTTCTTC. This gives the protein CASSLRSGLYNEQFF.

This chain connects TRBV28 to TRBJ1-1, with TRBD1 as a possible D gene (6 bases). V was trimmed by 4 bases and J by 4 bases, leaving 16 bases between them. CDR3 length: 15 amino acids. The germline CDR1 and CDR2 sequences are MDHEN and SYDVKM. The CDR3 region has the DNA TGTGCCAGCAGTTCCTCGAGGGGGTTGAGCACTGAAGCTTTCTTT. As protein: CASSSSRGLSTEAFF.

V usage is TRBV29-1 and J usage is TRBJ2-2; TRBD2 matches at 8 bases. Germline CDR1 SQVTM, CDR2 ANQGSEA. CDR3 length: 17 amino acids. With V trimmed by 4 bases and J by 2 bases, 12 bases remained unmatched. The CDR3, as DNA: TGCAGCGTTGCAAAAGTAGCGGGAATAGGTAACACCGGGGAGCTGTTTTTT. This sequence encodes CSVAKVAGIGNTGELFF.

This clone was detected only once. V and J are TRBV30 and TRBJ1-1; D remains unclear. V lost 2 bases, J lost 0 bases, and 7 bases lay in between. CDR1 GTSNPN and CDR2 SVGIG come from the germline V gene (reference sequence). This CDR3 region has 13 residues. In nucleotides, the CDR3 is TGTGCCTGGAGTTCAACAGTGAACACTGAAGCTTTCTTT. Residues: CAWSSTVNTEAFF.

The chain joins TRBV29-1 to TRBJ1-2, with 10 nucleotides matching TRBD1. J gave up 2 bases and V 6 bases, and 6 bases lay outside the gene matches. In germline, CDR1 is SQVTM, CDR2 ANQGSEA. The CDR3 loop spans 14 amino acids. CDR3 DNA sequence: TGCAGCGTGGGGGACAGGGGAAGCAACTATGGCTACACCTTC. Residues: CSVGDRGSNYGYTF.

This chain links TRBV2 with TRBJ1-1, with no clear D. Trimming pared 4 bases from V and 4 bases from J, leaving 10 bases between. Looked up from germline, CDR1 is SNHLY and CDR2 is FYNNEI. CDR3 length equals 13 residues. CDR3 loop: CASSATLATEAFF. Here the CDR3 DNA reads TGTGCCAGCAGTGCGACACTAGCCACTGAAGCTTTCTTT.

This chain uses TRBV7-6 with TRBJ1-4; D not certain. V lost 4 bases to trimming and J lost 3 bases, with 12 bases between them. Germline V gene data show CDR1 as SGHVS and CDR2 as FNYEAQ. This CDR3 region has 15 residues. This chain's CDR3 is CASSSWGGPNEKLFF. The DNA of the CDR3 is TGTGCCAGCAGCTCCTGGGGAGGCCCTAATGAAAAACTGTTTTTT.

The rearrangement uses TRBV11-2 and TRBJ2-5, with TRBD2 matching 8 bases. The CDR3 consists of 15 residues. Germline V gives CDR1 SGHAT, CDR2 FQNNGV. V lost 5 bases, J lost 6 bases, and 11 bases stayed unmatched. CDR3 nucleotides: TGTGCCAGCAGCCCGAGTAGCGGGGTTGTAAAGACCCAGTACTTC. Residues: CASSPSSGVVKTQYF.

The chain is built from TRBV14 and TRBJ1-2, with TRBD1 identical over 7 bases. The CDR3 has 16 amino acids. The germline V gene has CDR1 SGHDN and CDR2 FVKESK. With V trimmed by 0 bases and J by 4 bases, 8 bases remained unmatched. The CDR3 is CASSQEGPTGSYGYTF. For the CDR3, the DNA is TGTGCCAGCAGCCAAGAAGGCCCGACAGGGTCCTATGGCTACACCTTC.

The chain recombines TRBV30 with TRBJ2-3, with a tentative D call TRBD2 (6 bases). The CDR3 is made up of 12 amino acids. With 5 bases removed from V and 7 bases from J, the gap between germline ends came to 13 bases. Germline CDR1 reads GTSNPN; CDR2 reads SVGIG (reference sequence). CDR3 loop: CAWSGTPYTQYF. The CDR3 DNA reads as TGTGCCTGGTCCGGGACTCCCTATACGCAGTATTTT.

This sequence joins TRBV18 and TRBJ2-7; 8 bases fit TRBD1. V lost 4 bases and J lost 5; bases outside the gene matches: 4. The CDR3 loop spans 13 amino acids. From germline, CDR1 is KGHSH and CDR2 LQKENI. The CDR3 sequence: CASSQETGDEQYF. The CDR3 DNA reads TGTGCCAGCTCACAGGAGACAGGGGACGAGCAGTACTTC.

The V and J genes are TRBV7-9 and TRBJ1-2; 10 bases match TRBD1. V lost 1 base to trimming and J lost 7 bases; unmatched junction nucleotides: 9. This CDR3 has 16 residues. Germline CDR1 SEHNR, CDR2 FQNEAQ (reference sequence). CDR3 residues: CASSLVATGGAAGYTF. The CDR3 DNA reads TGTGCCAGCAGCTTAGTGGCGACAGGGGGCGCGGCTGGCTACACCTTC.

The chain employs TRBV5-1 and TRBJ2-2; tentatively, D is TRBD2 (5 bases). The CDR3 sequence is 15 residues long. Between the trimmed V and J ends, which lost 4 bases and 6 bases, there was a span of 16 bases. Looked up from germline, CDR1 is SGHRS and CDR2 is YFSETQ. CDR3 coding DNA: TGCGCCAGCAGCCCCGGGGTAATCCGGCCCGGGGAGCTGTTTTTT. This encodes CASSPGVIRPGELFF.

This clone has just a few counts. The V call is TRBV10-2, the J call TRBJ2-7, with a tentative D call TRBD2 (6 bases). The CDR3 is made up of 14 amino acids. V shed 6 bases and J shed 4 bases, with 16 bases lying between them. In germline, CDR1 is WSHSY, CDR2 SAAADI. The CDR3 DNA is TGCGCCAGCAGGGAGGGCAGAGACAATTACGAGCAGTACTTC. It codes for CASREGRDNYEQYF.

Only one count was recorded for this clone. This chain joins TRBV4-3 and TRBJ1-3; 7 positions agree with TRBD1. J was trimmed by 3 bases and V by 5 bases; bases with no gene match: 7. This CDR3 is built from 15 residues. Germline V lookup: CDR1 LGHNA, CDR2 YSLEER. This CDR3 is CASSTDGTDGNTIYF. CDR3 DNA sequence: TGCGCCAGCAGCACGGACGGGACAGATGGAAACACCATATATTTT.

The chain carries TRBV2 and TRBJ1-3; 9 nucleotides match TRBD1. After removal of 8 bases from V and 4 bases from J, the junction contained 0 bases not matched to a gene. Germline assignment: CDR1 SNHLY and CDR2 FYNNEI. The CDR3 length is 12 residues. The CDR3 nucleotides are TGTGCCAGCGGGACAGGGGGAAACACCATATATTTT. It specifies CASGTGGNTIYF.